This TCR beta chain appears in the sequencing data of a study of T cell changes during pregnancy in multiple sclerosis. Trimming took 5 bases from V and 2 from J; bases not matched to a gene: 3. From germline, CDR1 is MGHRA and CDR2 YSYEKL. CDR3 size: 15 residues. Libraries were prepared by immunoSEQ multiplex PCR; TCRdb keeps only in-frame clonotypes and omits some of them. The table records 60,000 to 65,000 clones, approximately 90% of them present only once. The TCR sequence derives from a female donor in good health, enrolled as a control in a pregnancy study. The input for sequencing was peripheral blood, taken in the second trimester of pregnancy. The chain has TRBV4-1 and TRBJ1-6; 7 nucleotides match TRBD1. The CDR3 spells CASSDRVPYNSPLHF. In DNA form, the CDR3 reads TGCGCCAGCAGCGACAGGGTCCCCTATAATTCACCCCTCCACTTT.